Listed below are T cell receptor beta chains from one sample, sequenced in a study of blood T cell repertoires in COVID-19. The data were produced by immunoSEQ multiplex PCR, yet TCRdb's version contains in-frame clones alone and is incomplete. The data show about 240,000 clones, roughly 90% seen once. The material sequenced was PBMCs or T cells enriched from blood (not recorded which). These TCRs come from a woman aged 25 to 39 who had recovered from COVID-19. Each CDR3 is given with its conserved first and last residue. A D gene is named only where the DNA matches it firmly. Only part of the rows carry a size: once, few, many, or a class if the clone is expanded.

cdr3_length: 15
v_call: TRBV5-1
d_call: TRBD1
j_call: TRBJ2-1
clone_size: .
cdr3_nt: TGCGCCAGCAGCGCCAGGCAGGGGGCAATCAATGAGCAGTTCTTC
cdr3_aa: CASSARQGAINEQFF

cdr3_length: 11
v_call: TRBV20-1
d_call: .
j_call: TRBJ1-2
clone_size: .
cdr3_nt: TGCAGTGCTAGCAGGGCGGATGGCTACACCTTC
cdr3_aa: CSASRADGYTF

cdr3_length: 12
v_call: TRBV7-2
d_call: .
j_call: TRBJ2-7
clone_size: .
cdr3_nt: TGTGCCAGCAGTTCGACTCGGGGCGAGCAGTACTTC
cdr3_aa: CASSSTRGEQYF

cdr3_length: 13
v_call: TRBV28
d_call: TRBD1
j_call: TRBJ2-2
clone_size: .
cdr3_nt: TGTGCCACGGCAACAGGGGCAAAGGGGGAGCTGTTTTTT
cdr3_aa: CATATGAKGELFF

cdr3_length: 13
v_call: TRBV2
d_call: .
j_call: TRBJ1-5
clone_size: few
cdr3_nt: TGTGCCAGCGTGCGGGACTTGAATCAGCCCCAGCATTTT
cdr3_aa: CASVRDLNQPQHF

cdr3_length: 13
v_call: TRBV4-1
d_call: TRBD1
j_call: TRBJ1-1
clone_size: .
cdr3_nt: TGCGCCAGCAGCCCAGGGACAGCTACCGTTGCTTTCTTT
cdr3_aa: CASSPGTATVAFF

cdr3_length: 16
v_call: TRBV5-1
d_call: .
j_call: TRBJ2-3
clone_size: .
cdr3_nt: TGCGCCAGCAGCTTAAATGGAGGGGATAGCACAGATACGCAGTATTTT
cdr3_aa: CASSLNGGDSTDTQYF

cdr3_length: 13
v_call: TRBV29-1
d_call: .
j_call: TRBJ1-1
clone_size: .
cdr3_nt: TGCAGCGTTGGGAACTATGGGAACACTGAAGCTTTCTTT
cdr3_aa: CSVGNYGNTEAFF

cdr3_length: 12
v_call: TRBV12-3/TRBV12-4
d_call: .
j_call: TRBJ1-2
clone_size: .
cdr3_nt: TGTGCCAGCGGACAGCTCGAGTATGGCTACACCTTC
cdr3_aa: CASGQLEYGYTF

cdr3_length: 14
v_call: TRBV30
d_call: .
j_call: TRBJ1-2
clone_size: .
cdr3_nt: TGTGCCTGGAGAACCTTCCCCGAGGACTATGGCTACACCTTC
cdr3_aa: CAWRTFPEDYGYTF

cdr3_length: 16
v_call: TRBV7-9
d_call: .
j_call: TRBJ2-1
clone_size: .
cdr3_nt: TGTGCCAGCAGACCACCCACAGGGAGCTCCTACAATGAGCAGTTCTTC
cdr3_aa: CASRPPTGSSYNEQFF

cdr3_length: 15
v_call: TRBV7-9
d_call: TRBD1
j_call: TRBJ1-6
clone_size: .
cdr3_nt: TGTGCCAGCAGCCCAGGGACAGGGCATAATTCACCCCTCCACTTT
cdr3_aa: CASSPGTGHNSPLHF

cdr3_length: 15
v_call: TRBV11-2
d_call: .
j_call: TRBJ2-1
clone_size: once
cdr3_nt: TGTGCCAGCAGCTTTGAACGGCTAGCGATCAATGAGCAGTTCTTC
cdr3_aa: CASSFERLAINEQFF

cdr3_length: 16
v_call: TRBV7-2
d_call: .
j_call: TRBJ1-3
clone_size: .
cdr3_nt: TGTGCCAGCAGCTTAGATGTCCGGAGCTCTGGAAACACCATATATTTT
cdr3_aa: CASSLDVRSSGNTIYF

cdr3_length: 14
v_call: TRBV27
d_call: .
j_call: TRBJ1-4
clone_size: once
cdr3_nt: TGTGCCAGCTCCCTAGCAGCAACTAATGAAAAACTGTTTTTT
cdr3_aa: CASSLAATNEKLFF

cdr3_length: 22
v_call: TRBV9
d_call: TRBD1
j_call: TRBJ2-2
clone_size: .
cdr3_nt: TGTGCCAGCAGCGTAGACCTCAGGCCTCCTCGACAGGGGCTTCTGAACACCGGGGAGCTGTTTTTT
cdr3_aa: CASSVDLRPPRQGLLNTGELFF

cdr3_length: 18
v_call: TRBV24-1
d_call: .
j_call: TRBJ2-5
clone_size: .
cdr3_nt: TGTGCCACCAGTGATTCCTACCGGGATCGAATAGATTTGGAGACCCAGTACTTC
cdr3_aa: CATSDSYRDRIDLETQYF

cdr3_length: 16
v_call: TRBV28
d_call: TRBD1
j_call: TRBJ2-7
clone_size: .
cdr3_nt: TGTGCCAGCAGCACCCTCAGGGGGCCCCCTTCCTACGAGCAGTACTTC
cdr3_aa: CASSTLRGPPSYEQYF

cdr3_length: 14
v_call: TRBV7-6
d_call: .
j_call: TRBJ2-7
clone_size: .
cdr3_nt: TGTGCCAGCAGCTTAGCCATACAGGACTACGAGCAGTACTTC
cdr3_aa: CASSLAIQDYEQYF

cdr3_length: 15
v_call: TRBV28
d_call: .
j_call: TRBJ2-3
clone_size: once
cdr3_nt: TGTGCCAGCAGTTCCCCTACAGGATTCGGGGATACGCAGTATTTT
cdr3_aa: CASSSPTGFGDTQYF

cdr3_length: 14
v_call: TRBV18
d_call: TRBD1
j_call: TRBJ1-1
clone_size: .
cdr3_nt: TGTGCCAGCTCACCGCAGGGGGAGTTAACTGAAGCTTTCTTT
cdr3_aa: CASSPQGELTEAFF

cdr3_length: 14
v_call: TRBV9
d_call: .
j_call: TRBJ1-4
clone_size: .
cdr3_nt: TGTGCCAGCAGCGAGGGGGTTACTAATGAAAAACTGTTTTTT
cdr3_aa: CASSEGVTNEKLFF

cdr3_length: 15
v_call: TRBV28
d_call: TRBD2
j_call: TRBJ2-7
clone_size: .
cdr3_nt: TGTGCCAGCAGTCCCCTAGCGGGAGGACGCTACGAGCAGTACTTC
cdr3_aa: CASSPLAGGRYEQYF

cdr3_length: 13
v_call: TRBV5-1
d_call: .
j_call: TRBJ2-1
clone_size: .
cdr3_nt: TGCGCCAGCACTCGGCAGGGTATCAATGAGCAGTTCTTC
cdr3_aa: CASTRQGINEQFF

cdr3_length: 15
v_call: TRBV20-1
d_call: TRBD2
j_call: TRBJ2-1
clone_size: .
cdr3_nt: TGCAGTGCTAGTGGGACTATTTTTGCCCGAGGTGAGCAGTTCTTC
cdr3_aa: CSASGTIFARGEQFF

cdr3_length: 16
v_call: TRBV10-1
d_call: TRBD1
j_call: TRBJ1-6
clone_size: .
cdr3_nt: TGCGCCAGCAGTGGCAGGCCTGACAGGGTGGATTCACCCCTCTACTTT
cdr3_aa: CASSGRPDRVDSPLYF

cdr3_length: 15
v_call: TRBV15
d_call: TRBD1
j_call: TRBJ1-1
clone_size: .
cdr3_nt: TGTGCCACCAGCAGAGAGGACAGGTTCCGAGTTGGGGCTTTCTTT
cdr3_aa: CATSREDRFRVGAFF

cdr3_length: 13
v_call: TRBV19
d_call: .
j_call: TRBJ1-1
clone_size: .
cdr3_nt: TGTGCCACTACCCCCCCCTCAAACACTGAAGCTTTCTTT
cdr3_aa: CATTPPSNTEAFF

cdr3_length: 19
v_call: TRBV28
d_call: TRBD2
j_call: TRBJ2-3
clone_size: .
cdr3_nt: TGTGCCAGCAGTCCAACGGGACTAGCGGGTATCGGGCCAGGGCATACGCAGTATTTT
cdr3_aa: CASSPTGLAGIGPGHTQYF

cdr3_length: 17
v_call: TRBV28
d_call: TRBD2
j_call: TRBJ2-3
clone_size: .
cdr3_nt: TGTGCCAGCAGTTTCCGGGTGCGAGCGGGAGTAGCAGATACGCAGTATTTT
cdr3_aa: CASSFRVRAGVADTQYF

cdr3_length: 14
v_call: TRBV30
d_call: TRBD2
j_call: TRBJ2-7
clone_size: .
cdr3_nt: TGTGCCTGGAGGGAAGCGGGAGGGGGTTACGAGCAGTACTTC
cdr3_aa: CAWREAGGGYEQYF

cdr3_length: 14
v_call: TRBV5-1
d_call: TRBD2
j_call: TRBJ2-5
clone_size: .
cdr3_nt: TGCGCCAGCAGCGCAGGACTAGCGCGAGAGACCCAGTACTTC
cdr3_aa: CASSAGLARETQYF

cdr3_length: 14
v_call: TRBV6-5
d_call: .
j_call: TRBJ1-1
clone_size: .
cdr3_nt: TGTGCCAGCAGACCCAGGGAGGAGGGCACTGAAGCTTTCTTT
cdr3_aa: CASRPREEGTEAFF

cdr3_length: 14
v_call: TRBV30
d_call: .
j_call: TRBJ2-3
clone_size: .
cdr3_nt: TGTGCCTGGAGTCTGCAGCTAGACACAGATACGCAGTATTTT
cdr3_aa: CAWSLQLDTDTQYF

cdr3_length: 13
v_call: TRBV30
d_call: .
j_call: TRBJ2-3
clone_size: .
cdr3_nt: TGTGCCTGGACCCAGGTTAGCACAGATACGCAGTATTTT
cdr3_aa: CAWTQVSTDTQYF